The 26 T cell receptor beta chains presented below share a single source sample, sequenced in a study of Graves' ophthalmopathy and Graves' hyperthyroidism. Amplified material comprised TCR beta CDR3 regions derived from RNA transcripts. Second-round multiplex PCR came after a first-round RT-PCR that employed HTBI primers. TCRdb ran MiXCR on the multiplex PCR reads and lists one entry per CDR3 protein. The sample yields over a million distinct CDR3 sequences, roughly 35% seen once. Material: peripheral blood or thyroid tissue (not recorded which). The receptors were gathered from an adult man with Graves' hyperthyroidism.

This clonotype was counted at least ten times. The chain couples TRBV7-2 to TRBJ1-5; D is uncertain. The CDR3 covers 13 residues. CDR1 and CDR2 (germline): SGHTA, FQGNSA. V lost 3 bases, J lost 7 bases, and 10 bases lay in between. In nucleotides, the CDR3 is TGTGCCAGCAGCTTCGCCGGAGGACAGCCCCAGCATTTT. It encodes CASSFAGGQPQHF.

The chain couples TRBV6-6 to TRBJ2-2; D is uncertain. Germline lookup yields CDR1 MNHNY and CDR2 SVGAGI (reference sequence). The CDR3 spans 15 residues. The V gene lost 2 bases and the J gene lost 0 bases, with 7 bases spanning the gap. The CDR3 reads CASSYSRANTGELFF. CDR3 sequence (DNA): TGTGCCAGCAGTTACAGTCGGGCGAACACCGGGGAGCTGTTTTTT.

This clonotype came up a few times. This chain connects TRBV12-3 or TRBV12-4 to TRBJ1-4; a weak D match, TRBD1 (6 bases). This CDR3 spans 16 amino acids. Trimming took 7 bases from V and 5 from J, leaving 20 bases between them. CDR3 loop: CASTQIGGAENEKLFF. DNA of the CDR3: TGTGCCAGCACCCAAATAGGGGGGGCTGAAAATGAAAAACTGTTTTTT.

This clonotype was observed at least ten times. CDR3 residues: CSVLTGESSYEQYF. In DNA, the CDR3 is TGCAGCGTCCTGACAGGGGAAAGCTCCTACGAGCAGTACTTC. The chain is built from TRBV29-1 and TRBJ2-7; 8 bases are a match to TRBD1. This CDR3 region has 14 residues. The germline V gene has CDR1 SQVTM and CDR2 ANQGSEA. The V and J ends lost 6 bases and 0 bases, in that order; junction bases with no gene match: 7.

This sequence joins TRBV6-7 and TRBJ1-1; D remains ambiguous. TRBV6-7 falls under the ORF class, with uncertain function. This CDR3 has 15 amino acids. V was trimmed by 5 bases and J by 3 bases, leaving 16 bases between them. CDR3 amino acids: CASSTNKARHTEAFF. The CDR3 DNA reads TGTGCCAGCAGTACTAACAAGGCCCGGCACACTGAAGCTTTCTTT.

On this clonotype itself: At one of its ends the junction is not consistent with the germline gene, which may arise from a read error. The gene calls are TRBV29-1 and TRBJ2-5; D may be TRBD1 or TRBD2 (5 bases each). The CDR3 contains 14 residues. Germline values: CDR1 SQVTM, CDR2 ANQGSEA. DNA for the CDR3: TGCAGCGGGCATGGGGCGGACTTTCGAGAGGCCCAGTACTTC. Translated: CSGHGADFREAQYF.

There are many counts of this clonotype. V is TRBV20-1 and J is TRBJ2-7; TRBD2 matches 7 bases. The V gene's germline CDR1 is DFQATT and CDR2 SNEGSKA (reference sequence). The V segment lost 1 base and the J segment 3 bases; nucleotides outside the gene matches: 0. CDR3 length equals 12 residues. The DNA for the CDR3 is TGCAGTGCTAGAGGGGGGGGCTACGAGCAGTACTTC. Its translation is CSARGGGYEQYF.

The DNA for the CDR3 is TGTGCCAGCAGCTTCAGGAACTCCAACTACGAGCAGTACTTC. This encodes CASSFRNSNYEQYF. This chain links TRBV7-9 with TRBJ2-7; unclear D gene. From germline, CDR1 is SEHNR and CDR2 FQNEAQ (reference sequence). V lost 3 bases and J lost 3, with 12 bases in between. There are 14 residues in the CDR3.

A remark on this clonotype: The junction departs from germline at one end; a sequencing error may be responsible. The chain links TRBV20-1 to TRBJ2-5; a weak D match, TRBD1 (6 bases). Germline CDR1 is DFQATT and CDR2 is SNEGSKA (reference sequence). The CDR3 is 13 amino acids. CDR3 sequence reads: CSARDGTKETQHF. In DNA form, the CDR3 reads TGCAGTGCTAGAGACGGGACAAAAGAGACCCAGCACTTC.

This clonotype was observed many times. The gene calls are TRBV12-3 or TRBV12-4 and TRBJ1-5; D ambiguous. The CDR3 length is 14 residues. V shed 5 bases and J shed 0 bases, with 8 bases lying between them. CDR3 loop: CASSEYNSNQPQHF. The CDR3 coding sequence is TGTGCCAGCAGTGAATACAATAGCAATCAGCCCCAGCATTTT.

This clonotype occurred many times. The chain links TRBV20-1 to TRBJ1-5; D is uncertain. The germline gives CDR1 DFQATT, CDR2 SNEGSKA (reference sequence). The CDR3 consists of 16 residues. V lost 3 bases and J 1 base, leaving 16 bases between the germline ends. The CDR3 here is CSASVGGSGSNQPQHF. The CDR3 DNA reads as TGCAGTGCTAGTGTAGGTGGGTCTGGAAGCAATCAGCCCCAGCATTTT.

The chain joins TRBV28 to TRBJ2-7, with D uncertain. Trimming cost V 4 bases and J 5 bases, with 18 bases left between them. CDR1 and CDR2 (germline): MDHEN, SYDVKM. CDR3 length: 15 amino acids. CDR3 in amino acids: CASSYPVGTGHEQYF. CDR3 in DNA: TGTGCCAGCAGTTATCCGGTCGGAACCGGCCACGAGCAGTACTTC. Supplemented by reference TRBV28 and TRBJ2-7, the full variable domain reads DVKVTQSSRYLVKRTGEKVFLECVQDMDHENMFWYRQDPGLGLRLIYFSYDVKMKEKGDIPEGYSVSREKKERFSLILESASTNQTSMYLCASSYPVGTGHEQYFGPGTRLTVT.

Ten or more counts support this clonotype. The V and J genes are TRBV7-8 and TRBJ2-7, with 9 bases that match TRBD1. With 5 bases clipped from V and 5 bases from J, the junction kept 10 bases outside the gene matches. In germline, CDR1 is SGHVS, CDR2 FQNEAQ. This CDR3 has 15 residues. CDR3 loop: CASSNPRDRDDEQYF. CDR3 in DNA: TGTGCCAGCAGCAATCCCCGGGACAGGGACGACGAGCAGTACTTC.

The rearrangement uses TRBV29-1 and TRBJ2-7; D is perhaps TRBD1 (6 bases). This CDR3 spans 13 amino acids. V was trimmed by 5 bases and J by 4 bases, leaving 15 bases between them. Germline values: CDR1 SQVTM, CDR2 ANQGSEA. This chain's CDR3 is CSVRSGVEYEQYF. The CDR3 DNA reads as TGCAGCGTTAGATCAGGGGTGGAATACGAGCAGTACTTC.

The chain recombines TRBV10-3 with TRBJ1-1, with D hard to call. Trimming took 7 bases from V and 0 from J, leaving 12 bases between them. The CDR3 totals 14 residues. CDR1 ENHRY and CDR2 SYGVKD come from the germline V gene. CDR3 DNA sequence: TGTGCCATCACGCCCCTTCCCATGAACACTGAAGCTTTCTTT. Translating it yields CAITPLPMNTEAFF.

This chain uses TRBV29-1 with TRBJ1-1, with D tentatively TRBD1 (5 bases). With 4 bases removed from V and 4 bases from J, the gap between germline ends came to 10 bases. The CDR3 has 12 residues. The germline V gene encodes CDR1 SQVTM and CDR2 ANQGSEA. For the CDR3, the DNA is TGCAGCGTTGTCGGTGGGACCACTGAAGCTTTCTTT. Its translation is CSVVGGTTEAFF.

This clonotype has only one observation. This sequence may be a read error, since a much larger clone differs from it by one base. The chain is built from TRBV7-2 and TRBJ2-5, with a tentative D call TRBD1 (6 bases). With 6 bases removed from V and 5 bases from J, the gap between germline ends came to 13 bases. CDR1 is SGHTA and CDR2 is FQGNSA in the germline V gene. The CDR3 runs 13 residues. This CDR3 is CASRPGQMETQYF. CDR3 DNA sequence: TGTGCCAGCAGGCCGGGACAAATGGAGACCCAGTACTTC.

This clonotype has only a few counts. V and J are TRBV7-2 and TRBJ1-5; no definite D call. Germline CDR1 SGHTA, CDR2 FQGNSA. The CDR3 contains 14 residues. V was cut by 2 bases and J by 3 bases, with 8 bases left in between. In nucleotides, the CDR3 is TGTGCCAGCAGCTTATACGGGCTCAATCAGCCCCAGCATTTT. As protein: CASSLYGLNQPQHF.

The chain's CDR3 is CASSLTDSPSGDTQYF. CDR3 coding DNA: TGTGCCAGCAGCTTAACCGACAGCCCCTCGGGAGATACGCAGTATTTT. The V gene is TRBV7-3, the J gene TRBJ2-3; TRBD1 is a possible D gene (5 bases). V was shortened by 0 bases and J by 5 bases, with 15 bases between the two germline ends. The CDR3 is 16 amino acids. Germline V gene data show CDR1 as SGHTA and CDR2 as FQGTGA. The entire variable domain, with the rest obtained from reference TRBV7-3 and TRBJ2-3, is as follows: GAGVSQTPSNKVTEKGKYVELRCDPISGHTALYWYRQSLGQGPEFLIYFQGTGAADDSGLPNDRFFAVRPEGSVSTLKIQRTERGDSAVYLCASSLTDSPSGDTQYFGPGTRLTVL.

The chain carries TRBV6-5 and TRBJ2-7; 9 nucleotides align to TRBD2. CDR1 and CDR2 (germline): MNHEY, SVGAGI. Unmatched junction bases numbered 8, after V lost 4 bases and J lost 4 bases. The CDR3 is made up of 15 amino acids. The DNA of the CDR3 is TGTGCCAGCAGTTCCGAGACTAGCGGACGGTACGAGCAGTACTTC. As protein: CASSSETSGRYEQYF.

The chain joins TRBV15 to TRBJ1-5; TRBD1 aligns across 10 bases. Looked up from germline, CDR1 is LNHNV and CDR2 is YYDKDF (reference sequence). This CDR3 spans 16 amino acids. Unmatched junction bases numbered 3, after V lost 1 base and J lost 3 bases. The DNA of the CDR3 is TGTGCCACCAGCAGAGGACAGGGGGCGGCCAATCAGCCCCAGCATTTT. Its translation: CATSRGQGAANQPQHF.

This chain links TRBV20-1 with TRBJ2-3, with 12 bases matching TRBD2. Germline CDR1 and CDR2: DFQATT and SNEGSKA (reference sequence). V gave up 6 bases and J gave up 0 bases; unmatched junction bases: 4. This CDR3 has 15 amino acids. The CDR3 sequence: CSATTSGGSTDTQYF. The CDR3 DNA reads as TGCAGTGCGACTACTAGCGGGGGGAGCACAGATACGCAGTATTTT.

The table lists this clonotype with many counts. The rearrangement joins TRBV12-3 or TRBV12-4 to TRBJ1-5, with D perhaps matching TRBD1 (5 bases). This CDR3 spans 13 amino acids. Trimming cost V 3 bases and J 5 bases, with 8 bases left between them. The CDR3, as DNA: TGTGCCAGCAGTTTGGGGCTGGATCAGCCCCAGCATTTT. Amino acid sequence: CASSLGLDQPQHF.

This clonotype was detected only a few times. The V and J genes are TRBV12-3 or TRBV12-4 and TRBJ2-2; 8 bases are shared with TRBD1. The CDR3 covers 17 residues. V was pared by 3 bases and J by 5 bases, with 11 bases of the junction left unmatched. CDR3 nucleotide sequence: TGTGCCAGCAGTTTGTTTGGTCAGGGGGCCGTAACCGGGGAGCTGTTTTTT. Translation gives CASSLFGQGAVTGELFF.

This chain connects TRBV6-6 to TRBJ2-7, with a possible D match to TRBD2 (6 bases). From germline, CDR1 is MNHNY and CDR2 SVGAGI (reference sequence). V was pared by 6 bases and J by 7 bases, with 10 bases between. The CDR3 is 11 amino acids. The CDR3 loop is CASRGAGEQYF. The CDR3, as DNA: TGTGCCAGCAGAGGGGCGGGAGAGCAGTACTTC.

This clonotype was recorded only once. The V call is TRBV12-3 or TRBV12-4, the J call TRBJ1-6; 11 positions match TRBD1. The V gene end was trimmed by 0 bases and the J gene end by 0 bases; junction bases not matched to a gene: 13. This CDR3 has 22 residues. CDR3 DNA sequence: TGTGCCAGCAGTTTAGCGTCAGGGGGAGGACAGGGGGCTTTCTCCTATAATTCACCCCTCCACTTT. As protein: CASSLASGGGQGAFSYNSPLHF.